The 13 T cell receptor beta chains listed next were all sequenced from one sample in a study of human T cells and chemical hapten exposure. Time point of the sample: patch test 2, 6 weeks after DPC sensitization. This sample's treatment: therapeutic diphenylcyclopropenone sensitization with weekly scalp DPC. One entry per CDR3 protein results from TCRdb running MiXCR on the RACE reads. The sample yields under 100,000 distinct CDR3 sequences, about 10% seen once. The sample was whole blood, taken in connection with sensitization to the hapten diphenylcyclopropenone (DPC). These receptors originate from a woman between 50 and 59 years old with alopecia areata. Some clones in this sample may be carry-over from other donors' samples.

This clonotype was found many times. This chain joins TRBV5-4 and TRBJ2-2, with D perhaps matching TRBD2 (6 bases). In germline, CDR1 is SGHNT, CDR2 YYREEE (reference sequence). Trimming took 0 bases from V and 4 from J, leaving 13 bases between them. The CDR3 length is 16 residues. DNA for the CDR3: TGTGCCAGCAGCTTGGGGGTAGCGGCCTCCACCGGGGAGCTGTTTTTT. It is translated as CASSLGVAASTGELFF.

This clonotype was detected only once. In nucleotides, the CDR3 is TGTGCCAGCAGTTTGGGGCGAATAATCAATCAGCCCCAGCATTTT. Encoded protein: CASSLGRIINQPQHF. This chain links TRBV12-3 or TRBV12-4 with TRBJ1-5; possibly TRBD1 for D (5 bases). The CDR3 has 15 residues. V lost 3 bases to trimming and J lost 3 bases, with 12 bases between them.

This clonotype has ten or more counts. The chain recombines TRBV5-1 with TRBJ1-6; 8 nucleotides line up with TRBD1. The V gene end was trimmed by 3 bases and the J gene end by 15 bases; junction bases not matched to a gene: 11. The CDR3 sequence is 14 residues long. Germline lookup yields CDR1 SGHRS and CDR2 YFSETQ. For the CDR3, the DNA is TGCGCCAGCAGCTACGAAGGACAGGGACAACTCCTCCACTTT. It is translated as CASSYEGQGQLLHF.

The chain recombines TRBV12-3 or TRBV12-4 with TRBJ1-1, with D possibly being TRBD1 (6 bases). V lost 8 bases and J 4 bases, leaving 20 bases between the germline ends. This CDR3 has 15 amino acids. The CDR3: CASGYWTALSTEAFF. The CDR3 DNA sequence: TGTGCCAGCGGATACTGGACAGCGCTAAGCACTGAAGCTTTCTTT.

This clonotype was observed at least ten times. This chain links TRBV6-5 with TRBJ2-7, with 7 bases that match TRBD1. Germline values: CDR1 MNHEY, CDR2 SVGAGI. The CDR3 has 12 residues. V shed 6 bases, J shed 3 bases, and the junction held 2 bases outside the gene matches. CDR3 region: CASRTGYYEQYF. CDR3 bases: TGTGCCAGCAGGACAGGGTACTACGAGCAGTACTTC.

This clonotype came up many times. The gene calls are TRBV6-6 and TRBJ2-7; D is unresolved. Germline lookup yields CDR1 MNHNY and CDR2 SVGAGI (reference sequence). Deletions cut 5 bases from V and 4 bases from J, with 9 bases between. CDR3 length: 12 residues. DNA of the CDR3: TGTGCCAGCAGTCACATGGATTACGAGCAGTACTTC. Translated: CASSHMDYEQYF.

This chain connects TRBV7-2 to TRBJ2-6; D is uncertain. This CDR3 contains 16 residues. V lost 2 bases to trimming and J lost 1 base, with 9 bases between them. The germline V gene has CDR1 SGHTA and CDR2 FQGNSA. The CDR3 spells CASSLLGGSGANVLTF. The DNA for the CDR3 is TGTGCCAGCAGCTTATTGGGTGGATCTGGGGCCAACGTCCTGACTTTC.

This clonotype was counted ten times or more. V is TRBV11-2 and J is TRBJ2-5; D is uncertain. Trimming stripped 3 bases from V and 0 bases from J, with 5 bases between. The germline V gene encodes CDR1 SGHAT and CDR2 FQNNGV. This CDR3 is built from 13 residues. The CDR3 coding sequence is TGTGCCAGCAGCTTGGGGTACCAAGAGACCCAGTACTTC. This sequence encodes CASSLGYQETQYF.

This rearrangement joins TRBV13 to TRBJ2-2; 8 bases align to TRBD2. CDR1 is PRHDT, CDR2 FYEKMQ, per germline (reference sequence). The V and J ends lost 3 bases and 2 bases, in that order; junction bases with no gene match: 2. The CDR3 length is 15 residues. This CDR3 is CASSFLAGNTGELFF. The CDR3 DNA sequence: TGTGCCAGCAGCTTTTTAGCGGGAAACACCGGGGAGCTGTTTTTT.

V and J are TRBV11-3 and TRBJ2-3; 7 nucleotides agree with TRBD2. The CDR3 runs to 18 residues. The germline gives CDR1 SGHNT, CDR2 YENEEA. V was clipped by 1 base and J by 3 bases; unmatched bases: 13. CDR3 bases: TGTGCCAGCAGCTTAGGGGCGCTCCGCGGGAGAGCGACAGATACGCAGTATTTT. Translation gives CASSLGALRGRATDTQYF. Filled out from reference TRBV11-3 and TRBJ2-3, the complete variable domain reads EAGVVQSPRYKIIEKKQPVAFWCNPISGHNTLYWYLQNLGQGPELLIRYENEEAVDDSQLPKDRFSAERLKGVDSTLKIQPAELGDSAVYLCASSLGALRGRATDTQYFGPGTRLTVL.

This clonotype was seen many times. V and J are TRBV5-4 and TRBJ1-1; maybe TRBD1 (6 bases). The CDR3 covers 13 residues. Trimming took off 9 bases at V and 4 bases at J, with 16 bases between the two ends. Germline CDR1 SGHNT, CDR2 YYREEE (reference sequence). DNA of the CDR3: TGTGCCACCAAGACAGGAAGGGGCACTGAAGCTTTCTTT. It yields the protein CATKTGRGTEAFF. Supplemented by reference TRBV5-4 and TRBJ1-1, the full variable domain reads ETGVTQSPTHLIKTRGQQVTLRCSSQSGHNTVSWYQQALGQGPQFIFQYYREEENGRGNFPPRFSGLQFPNYSSELNVNALELDDSALYLCATKTGRGTEAFFGQGTRLTVV.

Regarding this clonotype: A single base separates this from a much larger clone, so it may be a read error. The chain joins TRBV4-1 to TRBJ1-1; the D is unclear. The length of the CDR3 is 13 residues. CDR1 and CDR2 from the germline V gene are MGHRA and YSYEKL. Trimming took 11 bases from V and 4 from J, leaving 17 bases between them. The CDR3 loop is CAGGVREGTEAFF. CDR3 in DNA: TGCGCCGGCGGTGTAAGGGAAGGCACTGAAGCTTTCTTT.

V is TRBV6-1 and J is TRBJ2-5; a weak D match, TRBD2 (6 bases). The CDR3 has 15 amino acids. Germline V gene lookup returns CDR1 MNHNS and CDR2 SASEGT. V was trimmed by 11 bases and J by 3 bases, leaving 22 bases between them. CDR3 loop: CASRIGGTKKETQYF. The CDR3 DNA is TGTGCCTCCCGGATCGGCGGGACCAAGAAAGAGACCCAGTACTTC.